This passage covers 28 T cell receptor beta chains from one sample sequenced in a study of radiation and T cells in renal cell carcinoma. Time point of the sample: blood 4 weeks post-SBRT, at nephrectomy. Indicated treatment: 15 Gy SBRT to primary tumor, nephrectomy 4 weeks later. Sequencing was performed with immunoSEQ multiplex PCR; in TCRdb, only in-frame clones are kept and a portion is missing. Found here are around 77,000 clones, approximately 87% of them singletons; the top ten hold about 2.4%. Source: blood, taken from a patient whose treatment included radiotherapy and nephrectomy. Receptor source: a woman aged 60-75 years with renal cell carcinoma.

The rearrangement uses TRBV7-6 and TRBJ1-1; 8 bases are shared with TRBD1. The CDR3 spans 14 residues. V lost 5 bases, J lost 4 bases, and 6 bases stayed unmatched. Germline loops: CDR1 SGHVS, CDR2 FNYEAQ. This chain's CDR3 is CASSLMDRATEAFF. The CDR3 coding sequence is TGTGCCAGCAGCCTAATGGACAGGGCCACTGAAGCTTTCTTT.

This chain connects TRBV29-1 to TRBJ2-1, with 11 bases aligning to TRBD2. The CDR3 runs 14 residues. The ends lost 4 bases at V and 4 bases at J; junction bases unmatched: 3. The germline V gene has CDR1 SQVTM and CDR2 ANQGSEA. CDR3 DNA: TGCAGCGTTGGTAGCGGGAGGGCATACAATGAGCAGTTCTTC. Protein sequence: CSVGSGRAYNEQFF.

The chain employs TRBV2 and TRBJ1-2; D is perhaps TRBD1 (6 bases). Germline lookup yields CDR1 SNHLY and CDR2 FYNNEI. The CDR3 consists of 14 residues. The V gene lost 5 bases and the J gene lost 3 bases, with 13 bases spanning the gap. The CDR3 region is CASSYRAADYGYTF. The CDR3 region has the DNA TGTGCCAGCAGTTACAGGGCCGCCGACTATGGCTACACCTTC.

This chain links TRBV9 with TRBJ1-3; TRBD1 matches 7 bases. CDR3 size: 14 residues. Germline trimming cut 3 bases from V and 6 bases from J; bases unmatched to any gene: 6. Germline assignment: CDR1 SGDLS and CDR2 YYNGEE. The CDR3 sequence is CASSDRQGQNTIYF. The CDR3 coding sequence is TGTGCCAGCAGCGACCGACAGGGACAAAACACCATATATTTT. The full variable domain, rest sourced from reference TRBV9 and TRBJ1-3, is DSGVTQTPKHLITATGQRVTLRCSPRSGDLSVYWYQQSLDQGLQFLIQYYNGEERAKGNILERFSAQQFPDLHSELNLSSLELGDSALYFCASSDRQGQNTIYFGEGSWLTVV.

This clone has just a few counts. The chain carries TRBV2 and TRBJ1-5; D ambiguous. Trimming pared 0 bases from V and 4 bases from J, leaving 10 bases between. This CDR3 region has 15 residues. Germline V gene data show CDR1 as SNHLY and CDR2 as FYNNEI. CDR3 amino acids: CASSEARRGNQPQHF. The CDR3 coding sequence is TGTGCCAGCAGTGAAGCCCGTCGTGGAAATCAGCCCCAGCATTTT.

The rearrangement joins TRBV5-1 to TRBJ1-1, with D uncertain. Trimming removed 3 bases from V and 1 base from J, with 10 bases in between. The CDR3 contains 14 residues. CDR1 and CDR2 from the germline V gene are SGHRS and YFSETQ. The chain's CDR3 is CASSSDGSNTEAFF. The DNA of the CDR3 is TGCGCCAGCAGCTCCGACGGGTCGAACACTGAAGCTTTCTTT.

The chain carries TRBV19 and TRBJ1-4, with D perhaps TRBD1 (6 bases). Between the trimmed V and J ends, which lost 5 bases and 1 base, there was a span of 11 bases. This CDR3 contains 15 residues. The germline V gene encodes CDR1 LNHDA and CDR2 SQIVND (reference sequence). The CDR3 nucleotides read TGTGCCAGTAGTTCCAGGGGAGGAACTAATGAAAAACTGTTTTTT. Amino acids: CASSSRGGTNEKLFF. Based on the CDR3 plus reference TRBV19 and TRBJ1-4, the full variable domain is DGGITQSPKYLFRKEGQNVTLSCEQNLNHDAMYWYRQDPGQGLRLIYYSQIVNDFQKGDIAEGYSVSREKKESFPLTVTSAQKNPTAFYLCASSSRGGTNEKLFFGSGTQLSVL.

The rearrangement links TRBV7-2 to TRBJ2-7; 7 bases are a match to TRBD2. Losses at the gene ends were 0 bases for V and 3 bases for J; bases not matched to a gene: 5. CDR3 length: 15 residues. Germline V lookup: CDR1 SGHTA, CDR2 FQGNSA. The CDR3 loop is CASSLAGGGFYEQYF. CDR3 sequence (DNA): TGTGCCAGCAGCTTAGCGGGGGGAGGGTTCTACGAGCAGTACTTC.

The chain links TRBV14 to TRBJ2-1; 7 bases map to TRBD2. This CDR3 has 16 amino acids. Trimming removed 3 bases from V and 0 bases from J; junction bases left unmatched: 5. Germline V gives CDR1 SGHDN, CDR2 FVKESK. The CDR3 nucleotides are TGTGCCAGCAGCCAGTTACTAGCGAACTCCTACAATGAGCAGTTCTTC. It translates to CASSQLLANSYNEQFF.

V and J are TRBV19 and TRBJ1-5, with 8 positions matching TRBD1. Per germline, CDR1 LNHDA and CDR2 SQIVND (reference sequence). The trim removed 7 bases at V and 4 bases at J, leaving 6 bases unmatched. The CDR3 is 14 residues long. DNA of the CDR3: TGTGCCAGTACGACAGGGGTCTTAAATCAGCCCCAGCATTTT. This sequence encodes CASTTGVLNQPQHF.

The chain uses TRBV19 and TRBJ1-1, with D unclear. CDR3 length: 15 amino acids. Germline CDR1 is LNHDA and CDR2 is SQIVND (reference sequence). V lost 3 bases to trimming and J lost 1 base, with 12 bases between them. CDR3 sequence: CASSISFWANTEAFF. As DNA, the CDR3 is TGTGCCAGTAGTATCTCTTTTTGGGCGAACACTGAAGCTTTCTTT. Full variable domain (missing parts from reference TRBV19 and TRBJ1-1): DGGITQSPKYLFRKEGQNVTLSCEQNLNHDAMYWYRQDPGQGLRLIYYSQIVNDFQKGDIAEGYSVSREKKESFPLTVTSAQKNPTAFYLCASSISFWANTEAFFGQGTRLTVV.

The chain has TRBV25-1 and TRBJ2-1; a weak D match, TRBD2 (5 bases). Germline CDR1 and CDR2: MGHDK and SYGVNS. The CDR3 contains 13 residues. Trimming took 8 bases from V and 2 from J, leaving 10 bases between them. CDR3 in DNA: TGTGCCAGCGGCGGGTCGACCTACAATGAGCAGTTCTTC. Residues: CASGGSTYNEQFF.

As regards this clone: Other DNA variants within this sample encode the same CDR3. The chain has TRBV4-2 and TRBJ2-7; a possible D gene is TRBD2 (5 bases). CDR1 is LGHNA and CDR2 is YNFKEQ in the germline V gene. CDR3 size: 17 residues. V gave up 0 bases and J gave up 0 bases, with 15 bases separating them. The CDR3 sequence is CASSQEGSGWGSYEQYF. The CDR3 DNA reads as TGTGCCAGCAGCCAAGAAGGATCGGGGTGGGGCTCCTACGAGCAGTACTTC.

The chain carries TRBV27 and TRBJ1-2; D gene ambiguous. The CDR3 consists of 14 residues. CDR1 is MNHEY, CDR2 SMNVEV, per germline (reference sequence). The V end was cut by 5 bases, the J end by 4 bases, with 14 bases between. CDR3 nucleotides: TGTGCCAGCAGTGCCCCCGGGGTCGGCTATGGCTACACCTTC. Translation: CASSAPGVGYGYTF.

The chain uses TRBV6-1 and TRBJ2-3, with a possible D match to TRBD2 (5 bases). Trimming cost V 7 bases and J 5 bases, with 13 bases left between them. There are 13 residues in the CDR3. The germline V gene has CDR1 MNHNS and CDR2 SASEGT. The CDR3 is CASTFPGLDTQYF. The CDR3, as DNA: TGTGCCAGCACTTTCCCAGGACTAGATACGCAGTATTTT.

The rearrangement joins TRBV2 to TRBJ2-5; weak D call: TRBD1 (6 bases). Trimming took 4 bases from V and 2 from J, leaving 14 bases between them. CDR3 length: 15 amino acids. Germline V gene sequence: CDR1 SNHLY, CDR2 FYNNEI. CDR3 nucleotides: TGTGCCAGCAGTGGGGTATTAGGGGGACAAGAGACCCAGTACTTC. Amino acids: CASSGVLGGQETQYF.

The chain carries TRBV5-1 and TRBJ1-2; D is uncertain. V shed 0 bases and J shed 3 bases, with 9 bases lying between them. Germline-derived CDR1 and CDR2 are SGHRS and YFSETQ. CDR3 size: 14 residues. The DNA of the CDR3 is TGCGCCAGCAGCTTGGGATTAACCGACTATGGCTACACCTTC. The encoded protein is CASSLGLTDYGYTF.

This chain links TRBV6-6 with TRBJ1-4; TRBD1 matches 7 bases. Germline CDR1 is MNHNY and CDR2 is SVGAGI (reference sequence). The CDR3 loop spans 13 amino acids. V lost 4 bases, J lost 10 bases, and 6 bases stayed unmatched. CDR3 bases: TGTGCCAGCAGTTCATGGACAGGTCGAAAACTGTTTTTT. Protein product: CASSSWTGRKLFF.

The rearrangement joins TRBV28 to TRBJ2-2; TRBD1 matches at 11 bases. The V segment lost 7 bases and the J segment 7 bases; nucleotides outside the gene matches: 11. This CDR3 spans 16 amino acids. Germline V gives CDR1 MDHEN, CDR2 SYDVKM. CDR3 DNA: TGTGCCAGCAACAGACGGGACAGGGGGTTTATCGGGGAGCTGTTTTTT. Translating gives CASNRRDRGFIGELFF.

The rearrangement joins TRBV9 to TRBJ2-3; D is uncertain. Trimming stripped 1 base from V and 1 base from J, with 7 bases between. The CDR3 runs 14 residues. Germline-derived CDR1 and CDR2 are SGDLS and YYNGEE. This CDR3 is CASSVRRRTDTQYF. As DNA, the CDR3 is TGTGCCAGCAGCGTACGCAGACGCACAGATACGCAGTATTTT.

This clone was observed a few times. The rearrangement links TRBV7-2 to TRBJ2-3; 8 bases align to TRBD2. With 2 bases clipped from V and 3 bases from J, the junction kept 10 bases outside the gene matches. Germline V gene data show CDR1 as SGHTA and CDR2 as FQGNSA. The CDR3 has 17 residues. The CDR3 bases are TGTGCCAGCAGCTTACGAGGGTGGCCTAGCGGGACAGATACGCAGTATTTT. This codes for CASSLRGWPSGTDTQYF.

This clone was detected once. The chain uses TRBV11-2 and TRBJ2-1; 7 bases agree with TRBD2. V was pared by 4 bases and J by 3 bases, with 9 bases of the junction left unmatched. This CDR3 has 16 residues. CDR1 and CDR2 from the germline V gene are SGHAT and FQNNGV. CDR3 region: CASSSLRGGDYNEQFF. The CDR3 region has the DNA TGTGCCAGCAGCTCCCTGCGCGGGGGAGACTACAATGAGCAGTTCTTC.

The chain employs TRBV7-9 and TRBJ2-7; D gene uncertain. V lost 3 bases to trimming and J lost 0 bases, with 6 bases between them. CDR1 is SEHNR and CDR2 is FQNEAQ in the germline V gene (reference sequence). The CDR3 covers 13 residues. This chain's CDR3 is CASSLENSYEQYF. CDR3 sequence (DNA): TGTGCCAGCAGCTTGGAGAACTCCTACGAGCAGTACTTC.

The rearrangement links TRBV28 to TRBJ2-7; TRBD2 aligns across 10 bases. V was pared by 6 bases and J by 1 base, with 12 bases of the junction left unmatched. Per the germline V gene, CDR1 is MDHEN and CDR2 is SYDVKM. This CDR3 is built from 17 residues. The CDR3 DNA is TGTGCCAGCAGCCCAGTACCCGGACTAGCGGTTTCCTACGAGCAGTACTTC. Amino acid sequence: CASSPVPGLAVSYEQYF. The full variable domain, with the rest looked up from reference TRBV28 and TRBJ2-7, is DVKVTQSSRYLVKRTGEKVFLECVQDMDHENMFWYRQDPGLGLRLIYFSYDVKMKEKGDIPEGYSVSREKKERFSLILESASTNQTSMYLCASSPVPGLAVSYEQYFGPGTRLTVT.

The V gene is TRBV28, the J gene TRBJ1-2; 7 bases agree with TRBD1. The CDR3 totals 13 residues. Germline lookup yields CDR1 MDHEN and CDR2 SYDVKM. V lost 4 bases, J lost 7 bases, and 6 bases stayed unmatched. The DNA for the CDR3 is TGTGCCAGCAGTTCCCGACAGGGAGGTGGCTACACCTTC. As protein: CASSSRQGGGYTF.

The chain joins TRBV6-6 to TRBJ1-1, with 8 bases that match TRBD1. Trimming cost V 6 bases and J 1 base; bases outside gene matches: 1. The germline V gene encodes CDR1 MNHNY and CDR2 SVGAGI (reference sequence). The CDR3 has 13 residues. The CDR3 coding sequence is TGTGCCAGCAGGGACAGGGAGAACACTGAAGCTTTCTTT. It specifies CASRDRENTEAFF.

V is TRBV19 and J is TRBJ1-1; 8 bases line up with TRBD1. CDR1 LNHDA and CDR2 SQIVND come from the germline V gene (reference sequence). The CDR3 totals 16 residues. The V gene end was trimmed by 3 bases and the J gene end by 1 base; junction bases not matched to a gene: 7. CDR3 sequence: CASSMWETGANTEAFF. CDR3 DNA sequence: TGTGCCAGTAGTATGTGGGAGACAGGGGCGAACACTGAAGCTTTCTTT.

This clone was seen a few times. J is TRBJ1-6 and V is TRBV10-3; unclear D gene. The V end lost 7 bases, the J end lost 8 bases, and 12 bases lay between the germline ends. This CDR3 is 13 amino acids long. CDR1 is ENHRY, CDR2 SYGVKD, per germline. CDR3 protein: CAITAGSDSPLHF. In DNA, the CDR3 is TGTGCCATCACGGCAGGCTCGGATTCACCCCTCCACTTT.